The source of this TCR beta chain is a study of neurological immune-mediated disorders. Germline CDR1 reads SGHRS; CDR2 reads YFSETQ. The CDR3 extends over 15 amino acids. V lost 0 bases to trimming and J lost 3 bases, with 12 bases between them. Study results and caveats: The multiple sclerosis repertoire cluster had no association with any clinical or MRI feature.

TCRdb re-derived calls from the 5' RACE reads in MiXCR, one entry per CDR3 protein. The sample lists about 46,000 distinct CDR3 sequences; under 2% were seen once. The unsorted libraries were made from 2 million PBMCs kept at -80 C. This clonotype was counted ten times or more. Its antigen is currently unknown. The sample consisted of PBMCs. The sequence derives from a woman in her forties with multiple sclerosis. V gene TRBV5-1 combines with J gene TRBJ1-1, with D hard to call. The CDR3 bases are TGCGCCAGCAGCTTGGTCCCAGATACCTACACTGAAGCTTTCTTT. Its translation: CASSLVPDTYTEAFF. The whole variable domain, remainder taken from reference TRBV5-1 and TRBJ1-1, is KAGVTQTPRYLIKTRGQQVTLSCSPISGHRSVSWYQQTPGQGLQFLFEYFSETQRNKGNFPGRFSGRQFSNSRSEMNVSTLELGDSALYLCASSLVPDTYTEAFFGQGTRLTVV.